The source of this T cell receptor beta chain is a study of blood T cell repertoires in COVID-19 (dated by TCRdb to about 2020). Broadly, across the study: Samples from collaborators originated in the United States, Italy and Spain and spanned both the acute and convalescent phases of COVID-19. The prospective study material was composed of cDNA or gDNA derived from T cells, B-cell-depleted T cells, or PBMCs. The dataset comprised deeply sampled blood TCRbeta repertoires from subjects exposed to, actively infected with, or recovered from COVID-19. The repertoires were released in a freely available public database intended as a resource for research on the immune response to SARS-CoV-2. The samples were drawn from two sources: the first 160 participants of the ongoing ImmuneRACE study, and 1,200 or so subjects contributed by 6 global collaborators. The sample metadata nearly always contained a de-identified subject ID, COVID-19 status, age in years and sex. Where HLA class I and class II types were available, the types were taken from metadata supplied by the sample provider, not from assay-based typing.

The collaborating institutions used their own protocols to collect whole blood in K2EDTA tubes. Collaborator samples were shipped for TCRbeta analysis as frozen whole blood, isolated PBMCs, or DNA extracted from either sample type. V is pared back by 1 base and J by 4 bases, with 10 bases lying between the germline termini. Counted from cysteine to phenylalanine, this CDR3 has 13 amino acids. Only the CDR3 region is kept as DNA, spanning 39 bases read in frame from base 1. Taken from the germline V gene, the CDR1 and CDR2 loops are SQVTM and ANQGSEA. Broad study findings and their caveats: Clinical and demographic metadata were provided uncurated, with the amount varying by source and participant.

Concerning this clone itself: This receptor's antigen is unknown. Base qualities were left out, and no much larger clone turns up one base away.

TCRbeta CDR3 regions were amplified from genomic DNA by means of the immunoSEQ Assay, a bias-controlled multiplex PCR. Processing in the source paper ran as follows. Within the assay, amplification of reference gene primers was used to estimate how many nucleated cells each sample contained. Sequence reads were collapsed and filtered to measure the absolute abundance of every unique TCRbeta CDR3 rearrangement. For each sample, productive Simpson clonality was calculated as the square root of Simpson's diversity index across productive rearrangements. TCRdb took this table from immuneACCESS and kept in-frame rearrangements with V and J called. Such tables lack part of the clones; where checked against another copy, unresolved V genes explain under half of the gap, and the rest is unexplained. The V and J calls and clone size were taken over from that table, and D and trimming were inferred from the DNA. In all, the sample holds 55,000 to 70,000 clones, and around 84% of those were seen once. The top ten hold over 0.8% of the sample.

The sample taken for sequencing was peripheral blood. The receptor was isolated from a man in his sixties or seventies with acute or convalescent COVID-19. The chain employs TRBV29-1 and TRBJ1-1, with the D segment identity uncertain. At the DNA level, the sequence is TGCAGCGTTGAAGGACGGGGAGGCACTGAAGCTTTCTTT. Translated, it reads CSVEGRGGTEAFF.